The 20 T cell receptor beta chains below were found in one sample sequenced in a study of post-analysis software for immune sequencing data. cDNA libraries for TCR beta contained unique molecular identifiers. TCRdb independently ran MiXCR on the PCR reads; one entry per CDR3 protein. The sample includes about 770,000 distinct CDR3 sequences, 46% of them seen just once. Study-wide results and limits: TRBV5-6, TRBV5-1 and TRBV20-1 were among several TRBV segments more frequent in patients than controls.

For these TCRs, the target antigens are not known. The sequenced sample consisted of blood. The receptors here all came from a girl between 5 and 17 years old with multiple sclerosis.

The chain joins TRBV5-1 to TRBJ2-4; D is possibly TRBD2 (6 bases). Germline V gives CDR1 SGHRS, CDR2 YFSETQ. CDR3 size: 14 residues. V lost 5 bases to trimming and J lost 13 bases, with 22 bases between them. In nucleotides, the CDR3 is TGCGCCAGCAGGGAGGGAACAGCCTCCTACGGGCAGTACTTC. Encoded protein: CASREGTASYGQYF.

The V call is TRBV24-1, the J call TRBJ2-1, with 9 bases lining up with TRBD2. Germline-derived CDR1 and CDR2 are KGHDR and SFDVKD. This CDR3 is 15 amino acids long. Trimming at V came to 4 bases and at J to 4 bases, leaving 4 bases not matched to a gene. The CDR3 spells CATSERLAGYNEQFF. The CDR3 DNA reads TGTGCCACCAGTGAACGTCTAGCGGGGTACAATGAGCAGTTCTTC.

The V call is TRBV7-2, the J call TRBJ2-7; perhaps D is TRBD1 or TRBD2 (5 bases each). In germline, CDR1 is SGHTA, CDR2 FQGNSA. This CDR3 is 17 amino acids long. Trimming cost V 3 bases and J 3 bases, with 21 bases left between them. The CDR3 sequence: CASSFLSLGELLYEQYF. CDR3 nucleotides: TGTGCCAGCAGCTTTTTGTCGTTAGGGGAGCTCCTCTACGAGCAGTACTTC.

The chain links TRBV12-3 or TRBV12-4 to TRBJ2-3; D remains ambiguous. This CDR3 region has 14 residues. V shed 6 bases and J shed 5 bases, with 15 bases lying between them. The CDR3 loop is CASSPGRPGDTQYF. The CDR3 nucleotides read TGTGCCAGCAGCCCCGGGCGTCCGGGAGATACGCAGTATTTT.

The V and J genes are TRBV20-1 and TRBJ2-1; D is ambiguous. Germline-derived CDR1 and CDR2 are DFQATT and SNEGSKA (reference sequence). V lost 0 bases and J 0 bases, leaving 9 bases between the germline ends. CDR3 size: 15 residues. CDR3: CSARDLKGSYNEQFF. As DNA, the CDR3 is TGCAGTGCTAGAGATTTGAAGGGCTCCTACAATGAGCAGTTCTTC.

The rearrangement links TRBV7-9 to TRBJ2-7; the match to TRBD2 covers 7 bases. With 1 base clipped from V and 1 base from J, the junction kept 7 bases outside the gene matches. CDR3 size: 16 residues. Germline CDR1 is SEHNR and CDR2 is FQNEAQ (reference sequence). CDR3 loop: CASSLGASGGSYEQYF. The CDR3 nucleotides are TGTGCCAGCAGCTTAGGCGCTAGCGGAGGATCCTACGAGCAGTACTTC.

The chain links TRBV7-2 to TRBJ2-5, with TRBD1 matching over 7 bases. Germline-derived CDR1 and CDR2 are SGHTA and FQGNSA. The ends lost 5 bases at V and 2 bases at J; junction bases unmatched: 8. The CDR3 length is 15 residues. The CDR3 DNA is TGTGCCAGCAGCGCCCTGACAGGGAAACAAGAGACCCAGTACTTC. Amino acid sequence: CASSALTGKQETQYF.

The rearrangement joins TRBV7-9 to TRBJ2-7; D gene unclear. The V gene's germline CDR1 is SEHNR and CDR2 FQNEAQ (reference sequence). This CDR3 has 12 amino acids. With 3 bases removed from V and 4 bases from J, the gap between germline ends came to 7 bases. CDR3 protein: CASSFDPYEQYF. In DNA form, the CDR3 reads TGTGCCAGCAGCTTCGATCCTTACGAGCAGTACTTC. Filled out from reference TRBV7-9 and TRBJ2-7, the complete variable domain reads DTGVSQNPRHKITKRGQNVTFRCDPISEHNRLYWYRQTLGQGPEFLTYFQNEAQLEKSRLLSDRFSAERPKGSFSTLEIQRTEQGDSAMYLCASSFDPYEQYFGPGTRLTVT.

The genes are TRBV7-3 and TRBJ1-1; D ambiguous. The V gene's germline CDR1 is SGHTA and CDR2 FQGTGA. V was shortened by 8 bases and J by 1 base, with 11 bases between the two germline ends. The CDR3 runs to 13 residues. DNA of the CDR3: TGTGCCAGCTCTACAAGAGAGAACACTGAAGCTTTCTTT. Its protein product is CASSTRENTEAFF.

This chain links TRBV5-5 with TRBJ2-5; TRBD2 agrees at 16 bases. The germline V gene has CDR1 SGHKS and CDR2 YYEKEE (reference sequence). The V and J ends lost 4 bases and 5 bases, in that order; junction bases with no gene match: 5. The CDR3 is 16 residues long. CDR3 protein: CASSGTSGRARETQYF. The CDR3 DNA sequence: TGTGCCAGCAGCGGGACTAGCGGGAGGGCTAGGGAGACCCAGTACTTC.

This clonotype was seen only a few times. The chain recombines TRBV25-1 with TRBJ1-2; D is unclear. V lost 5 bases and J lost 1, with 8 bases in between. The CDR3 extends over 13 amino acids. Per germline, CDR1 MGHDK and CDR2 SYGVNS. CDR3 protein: CASSPENNYGYTF. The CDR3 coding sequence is TGTGCCAGCAGTCCAGAGAATAACTATGGCTACACCTTC.

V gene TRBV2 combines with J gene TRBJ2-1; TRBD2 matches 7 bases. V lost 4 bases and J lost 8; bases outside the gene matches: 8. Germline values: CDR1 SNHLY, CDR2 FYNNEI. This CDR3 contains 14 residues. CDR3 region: CASSGREGADEQFF. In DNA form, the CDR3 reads TGTGCCAGCAGTGGGAGGGAGGGTGCGGATGAGCAGTTCTTC.

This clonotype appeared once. CDR3 protein: CAWSAEARNNEQFF. CDR3 DNA sequence: TGTGCCTGGAGTGCAGAAGCGAGAAACAATGAGCAGTTCTTC. The J gene is TRBJ2-1, the V gene TRBV30, with D unclear. This CDR3 spans 14 amino acids. V was trimmed by 1 base and J by 5 bases, leaving 12 bases between them. Germline V gene sequence: CDR1 GTSNPN, CDR2 SVGIG (reference sequence). Together with reference TRBV30 and TRBJ2-1, the CDR3 gives the full variable domain: SQTIHQWPATLVQPVGSPLSLECTVEGTSNPNLYWYRQAAGRGLQLLFYSVGIGQISSEVPQNLSASRPQDRQFILSSKKLLLSDSGFYLCAWSAEARNNEQFFGPGTRLTVL.

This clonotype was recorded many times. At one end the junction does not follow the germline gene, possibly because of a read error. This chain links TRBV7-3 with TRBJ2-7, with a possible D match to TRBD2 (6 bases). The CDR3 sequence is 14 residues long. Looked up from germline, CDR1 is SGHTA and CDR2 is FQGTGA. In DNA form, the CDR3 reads TGCGCCAGCAGCCCCGGGGGTAGCTCCTACGAGCAGTACTTC. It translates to CASSPGGSSYEQYF.

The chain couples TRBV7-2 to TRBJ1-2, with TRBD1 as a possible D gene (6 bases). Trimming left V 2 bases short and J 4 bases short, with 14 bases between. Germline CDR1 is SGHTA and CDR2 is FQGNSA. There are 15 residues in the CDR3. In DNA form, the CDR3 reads TGTGCCAGCAGCTTAAACAGGGTGTTAGGCTATGGCTACACCTTC. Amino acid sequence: CASSLNRVLGYGYTF.

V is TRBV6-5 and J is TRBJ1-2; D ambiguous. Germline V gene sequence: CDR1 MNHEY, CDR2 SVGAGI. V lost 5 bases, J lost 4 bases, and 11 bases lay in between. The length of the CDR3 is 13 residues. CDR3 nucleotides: TGTGCCAGCAGTCGAGACGGTATCTATGGCTACACCTTC. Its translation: CASSRDGIYGYTF.

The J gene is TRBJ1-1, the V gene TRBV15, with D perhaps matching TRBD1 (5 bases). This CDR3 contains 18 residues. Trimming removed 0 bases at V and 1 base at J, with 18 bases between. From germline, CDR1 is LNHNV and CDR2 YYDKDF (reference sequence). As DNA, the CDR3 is TGTGCCACCAGCAGAGATAAAATCTTAGGGACGGCGAACACTGAAGCTTTCTTT. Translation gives CATSRDKILGTANTEAFF.

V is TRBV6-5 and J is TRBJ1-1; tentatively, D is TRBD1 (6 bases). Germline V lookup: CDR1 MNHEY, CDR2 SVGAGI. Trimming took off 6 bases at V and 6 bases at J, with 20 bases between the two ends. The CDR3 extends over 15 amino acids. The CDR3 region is CASSQQGGGLSEAFF. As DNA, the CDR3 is TGTGCCAGCAGCCAACAGGGCGGAGGATTATCTGAAGCTTTCTTT.

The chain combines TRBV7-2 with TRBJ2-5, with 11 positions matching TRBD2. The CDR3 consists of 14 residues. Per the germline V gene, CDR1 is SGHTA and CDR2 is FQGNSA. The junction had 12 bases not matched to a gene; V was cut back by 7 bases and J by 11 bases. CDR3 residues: CASTLLAGAREQYF. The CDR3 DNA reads TGTGCCAGCACCCTACTAGCGGGAGCTAGGGAGCAGTACTTC.

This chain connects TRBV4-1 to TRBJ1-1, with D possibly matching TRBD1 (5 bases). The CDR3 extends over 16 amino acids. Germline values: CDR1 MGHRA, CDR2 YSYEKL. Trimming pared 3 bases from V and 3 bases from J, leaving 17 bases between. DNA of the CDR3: TGCGCCAGCAGCCAGGCATCCGGGGCAGGATACACTGAAGCTTTCTTT. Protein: CASSQASGAGYTEAFF.